Described below is a single T cell receptor (beta chain) sequence and its context. Its target is not known. The data originate from a study of cytomegalovirus exposure and HLA in healthy donors. Study overall: Later analysis reported that the 130 or so validation repertoires shared the platform of the 500 to 750 first-cohort repertoires.

The data were produced by immunoSEQ multiplex PCR, yet TCRdb's version contains in-frame clones alone and is incomplete. The table lists about 110,000 clones, roughly nine tenths of them singletons, with 1.8% in the top ten. The CDR3 extends over 16 amino acids. V gave up 2 bases and J gave up 5 bases; unmatched junction bases: 11. Germline CDR1 is MNHEY and CDR2 is SMNVEV (reference sequence). Study-wide results and limits: According to a subsequent analysis, TCR clusters from the first cohort were inclined to appear together in the 110 or so validation repertoires. A few chains tied to CMV proved CMV antigen-specific in vitro. Reports indicated that the classifier achieved high specificity and sensitivity in diagnosing cytomegalovirus status.

The chain recombines TRBV27 with TRBJ2-7; 8 bases agree with TRBD2. Sequencing used PBMCs. This receptor was identified in a woman aged 18-30 years in good health and CMV-seropositive. This chain's CDR3 is CASSLESPLAVDEQYF. The CDR3 DNA reads TGTGCCAGCAGTTTAGAGTCTCCACTAGCGGTTGACGAGCAGTACTTC.